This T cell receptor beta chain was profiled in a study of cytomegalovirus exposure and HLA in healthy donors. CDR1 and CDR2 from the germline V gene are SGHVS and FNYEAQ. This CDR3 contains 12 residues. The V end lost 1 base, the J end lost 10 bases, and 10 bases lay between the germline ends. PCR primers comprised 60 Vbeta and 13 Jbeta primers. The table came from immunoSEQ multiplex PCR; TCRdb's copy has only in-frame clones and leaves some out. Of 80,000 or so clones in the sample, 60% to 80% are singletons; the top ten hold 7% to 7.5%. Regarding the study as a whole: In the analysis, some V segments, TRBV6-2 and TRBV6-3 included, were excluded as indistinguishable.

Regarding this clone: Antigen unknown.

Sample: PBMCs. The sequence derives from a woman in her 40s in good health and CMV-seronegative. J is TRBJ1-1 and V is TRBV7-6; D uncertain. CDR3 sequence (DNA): TGTGCCAGCAGCTTAGTCGGCGCAGGAGCTTTCTTT. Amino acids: CASSLVGAGAFF. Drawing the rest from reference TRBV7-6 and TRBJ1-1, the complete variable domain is GAGVSQSPRYKVTKRGQDVALRCDPISGHVSLYWYRQALGQGPEFLTYFNYEAQQDKSGLPNDRFSAERPEGSISTLTIQRTEQRDSAMYRCASSLVGAGAFFGQGTRLTVV.